What follows are 29 T cell receptor beta chains derived from one specimen sequenced in a study of T cell responses to AZD1222 COVID-19 vaccine. The table came from immunoSEQ multiplex PCR; TCRdb's copy has only in-frame clones and leaves some out. The sample has 150,000 or so clones, just under 95% seen once. Sequenced material: peripheral blood, taken on day 0 of AZD1222 vaccination. Receptors originate from an adult in good health.

The rearrangement joins TRBV6-1 to TRBJ1-2, with D unclear. V was shortened by 2 bases and J by 3 bases, with 10 bases between the two germline ends. The germline gives CDR1 MNHNS, CDR2 SASEGT. The CDR3 consists of 14 residues. The chain's CDR3 is CASSESGSYYGYTF. CDR3 bases: TGTGCCAGCAGTGAATCAGGATCTTACTATGGCTACACCTTC.

This sequence joins TRBV14 and TRBJ2-7, with D perhaps assigned TRBD1 or TRBD2 (7 bases each). CDR3 length: 16 amino acids. Trimming pared 3 bases from V and 2 bases from J, leaving 17 bases between. CDR1 and CDR2 from the germline V gene are SGHDN and FVKESK. The DNA for the CDR3 is TGTGCCAGCAGCCAGACAGGGAGGGAGCTCCCCTACGAGCAGTACTTC. Amino acids: CASSQTGRELPYEQYF.

The rearrangement links TRBV3-1 (or the pseudogene TRBV3-2) to TRBJ1-1; perhaps TRBD1 as D (6 bases). Between the trimmed V and J ends, which lost 6 bases and 4 bases, there was a span of 12 bases. The CDR3 covers 13 residues. Germline V gene sequence: CDR1 LGHDT, CDR2 YNNKEL (reference sequence). The CDR3 DNA reads TGTGCCAGCAGTAGGACAGCTTCCACTGAAGCTTTCTTT. Protein: CASSRTASTEAFF.

This clone appeared once. The gene calls are TRBV29-1 and TRBJ2-4; D gene uncertain. The CDR3 covers 12 residues. Germline loops: CDR1 SQVTM, CDR2 ANQGSEA. V dropped 3 bases and J dropped 4 bases, with 7 bases sitting between them. CDR3 DNA sequence: TGCAGCGTTGATGACGGGAAAAACATTCAGTACTTC. It encodes CSVDDGKNIQYF.

The genes are TRBV15 and TRBJ1-6, with unresolved D. The CDR3 contains 17 residues. Trimming shortened V by 1 base and J by 7 bases, and 17 bases separated the two germline ends. The germline V gene encodes CDR1 LNHNV and CDR2 YYDKDF (reference sequence). CDR3 residues: CATSRGSATVINSPLHF. CDR3 DNA sequence: TGTGCCACCAGCAGAGGCTCGGCAACGGTGATAAATTCACCCCTCCACTTT. The full variable domain, in which reference TRBV15 and TRBJ1-6 provide the parts outside the CDR3, is DAMVIQNPRYQVTQFGKPVTLSCSQTLNHNVMYWYQQKSSQAPKLLFHYYDKDFNNEADTPDNFQSRRPNTSFCFLDIRSPGLGDTAMYLCATSRGSATVINSPLHFGNGTRLTVT.

The rearrangement joins TRBV28 to TRBJ1-1, with D tentatively TRBD1 (5 bases). The length of the CDR3 is 13 residues. The germline V gene encodes CDR1 MDHEN and CDR2 SYDVKM. Trimming pared 8 bases from V and 1 base from J, leaving 11 bases between. CDR3 protein: CASPGPQNTEAFF. CDR3 nucleotides: TGTGCCAGCCCGGGACCCCAGAACACTGAAGCTTTCTTT.

The V and J genes are TRBV23-1 and TRBJ2-1, with 10 bases matching TRBD1. TRBV23-1 is designated an ORF whose function remains uncertain. The V segment lost 6 bases and the J segment 6 bases; nucleotides outside the gene matches: 5. The length of the CDR3 is 14 residues. The CDR3 protein is CASRGQGLRNEQFF. For the CDR3, the DNA is TGCGCCAGCAGGGGACAGGGGCTTCGCAATGAGCAGTTCTTC.

The genes are TRBV7-2 and TRBJ1-2; 10 bases align to TRBD1. This CDR3 region has 14 residues. Trimming cost V 1 base and J 5 bases; bases outside gene matches: 1. CDR1 and CDR2 (germline): SGHTA, FQGNSA. The CDR3 DNA reads as TGTGCCAGCAGCTTAGGGACAGGGGGTTATGGCTACACCTTC. Protein product: CASSLGTGGYGYTF.

V and J are TRBV5-6 and TRBJ1-1; D remains ambiguous. Germline CDR1 and CDR2: SGHDT and YYEEEE. Trimming pared 2 bases from V and 1 base from J, leaving 6 bases between. The CDR3 contains 13 residues. The CDR3 here is CASSFSANTEAFF. CDR3 DNA: TGTGCCAGCAGCTTCTCAGCGAACACTGAAGCTTTCTTT.

The rearrangement uses TRBV19 and TRBJ1-2; TRBD1 matches 9 bases. The CDR3 length is 15 residues. The germline V gene has CDR1 LNHDA and CDR2 SQIVND (reference sequence). V gave up 10 bases and J gave up 5 bases; unmatched junction bases: 14. DNA for the CDR3: TGTGCCACCCTAGGCCCCGGGACAGGGAAGTATGGCTACACCTTC. It encodes CATLGPGTGKYGYTF.

V usage is TRBV19 and J usage is TRBJ1-5; no reliable D call. The CDR3 consists of 12 residues. Trimming left V 3 bases short and J 8 bases short, with 8 bases between. Looked up from germline, CDR1 is LNHDA and CDR2 is SQIVND (reference sequence). In DNA, the CDR3 is TGTGCCAGTAGTATTTGGCCGGAGCCCCAGCATTTT. Protein sequence: CASSIWPEPQHF.

This CDR3 is CASSLAGGDYQPQHF. CDR3 in DNA: TGTGCCAGCAGCTTGGCGGGGGGCGATTATCAGCCCCAGCATTTT. The V call is TRBV5-5, the J call TRBJ1-5, with D maybe TRBD1 (6 bases). CDR3 size: 15 residues. The ends were cut back, 0 bases at V and 5 bases at J, with 12 bases in the middle. The germline V gene encodes CDR1 SGHKS and CDR2 YYEKEE (reference sequence).

The CDR3 DNA reads TGTGCCAGCAGCCCCGGGACAGGAAGCTACGAGCAGTACTTC. It yields the protein CASSPGTGSYEQYF. The chain carries TRBV7-2 and TRBJ2-7; 8 bases align to TRBD1. Germline V gives CDR1 SGHTA, CDR2 FQGNSA. The CDR3 sequence is 14 residues long. After removal of 5 bases from V and 3 bases from J, the junction contained 6 bases not matched to a gene.

The rearrangement links TRBV27 to TRBJ2-7, with 9 bases lining up with TRBD2. The germline V gene has CDR1 MNHEY and CDR2 SMNVEV (reference sequence). The CDR3 consists of 15 residues. V lost 3 bases to trimming and J lost 4 bases; unmatched junction nucleotides: 7. CDR3 DNA sequence: TGTGCCAGCAGTTTCGGCGGACTAGCGCCGTACGAGCAGTACTTC. Translation gives CASSFGGLAPYEQYF.

The rearrangement links TRBV18 to TRBJ1-2; D uncertain. V was pared by 3 bases and J by 2 bases, with 10 bases between. Germline V gene sequence: CDR1 KGHSH, CDR2 LQKENI. This CDR3 has 14 residues. Written as DNA, the CDR3 is TGTGCCAGCTCACCTACGCTTCAAAACTATGGCTACACCTTC. Residues: CASSPTLQNYGYTF.

V and J are TRBV7-2 and TRBJ1-1; the match to TRBD1 covers 7 bases. Germline CDR1 is SGHTA and CDR2 is FQGNSA. The V gene end was trimmed by 2 bases and the J gene end by 1 base; junction bases not matched to a gene: 1. There are 14 residues in the CDR3. The chain's CDR3 is CASSLTGANTEAFF. The CDR3 coding sequence is TGTGCCAGCAGCTTAACAGGGGCGAACACTGAAGCTTTCTTT. Complete variable domain (other parts from reference TRBV7-2 and TRBJ1-1): GAGVSQSPSNKVTEKGKDVELRCDPISGHTALYWYRQSLGQGLEFLIYFQGNSAPDKSGLPSDRFSAERTGGSVSTLTIQRTQQEDSAVYLCASSLTGANTEAFFGQGTRLTVV.

The rearrangement uses TRBV7-6 and TRBJ1-1, with 7 nucleotides matching TRBD1. CDR3 length equals 16 residues. The V gene's germline CDR1 is SGHVS and CDR2 FNYEAQ. V gave up 5 bases and J gave up 2 bases; unmatched junction bases: 11. For the CDR3, the DNA is TGTGCCAGCAGCGCCCAACAGGGGACTTCTAACACTGAAGCTTTCTTT. As protein: CASSAQQGTSNTEAFF.

The rearrangement links TRBV10-1 to TRBJ2-3; tentative D call: TRBD2 (5 bases). Germline V gene lookup returns CDR1 WNHNN and CDR2 SYGVQD (reference sequence). Trimming stripped 6 bases from V and 0 bases from J, with 10 bases between. The CDR3 is made up of 14 amino acids. The CDR3 sequence is CASSSADSTDTQYF. DNA of the CDR3: TGCGCCAGCAGCTCAGCGGACAGCACAGATACGCAGTATTTT.

This clone was recorded only once. The gene calls are TRBV28 and TRBJ2-3, with a weak D call TRBD2 (6 bases). Trimming pared 10 bases from V and 4 bases from J, leaving 9 bases between. The CDR3 consists of 11 residues. CDR1 is MDHEN, CDR2 SYDVKM, per germline. The CDR3 sequence is CATRLADTQYF. CDR3 nucleotides: TGTGCCACCCGACTAGCAGATACGCAGTATTTT.

The V call is TRBV7-9, the J call TRBJ1-5; D remains ambiguous. V lost 4 bases and J 1 base, leaving 11 bases between the germline ends. Germline CDR1 SEHNR, CDR2 FQNEAQ (reference sequence). CDR3 length equals 15 residues. The chain's CDR3 is CASSSGMASNQPQHF. CDR3 nucleotide sequence: TGTGCCAGCAGCTCGGGGATGGCGAGCAATCAGCCCCAGCATTTT.

The rearrangement links TRBV7-2 to TRBJ1-2; D is perhaps TRBD1 (5 bases). CDR3 size: 15 residues. Germline V CDR1 and CDR2: SGHTA, FQGNSA. The V end was cut by 6 bases, the J end by 3 bases, with 17 bases between. This CDR3 reads CASSPTSGGDYGYTF. The CDR3 DNA sequence: TGTGCCAGCAGTCCGACTTCCGGGGGAGACTATGGCTACACCTTC. Filled out from reference TRBV7-2 and TRBJ1-2, the complete variable domain reads GAGVSQSPSNKVTEKGKDVELRCDPISGHTALYWYRQSLGQGLEFLIYFQGNSAPDKSGLPSDRFSAERTGGSVSTLTIQRTQQEDSAVYLCASSPTSGGDYGYTFGSGTRLTVV.

As regards this clone: An end of the junction does not agree with germline; a read error may underlie this. The chain employs TRBV7-2 and TRBJ1-2, with 7 bases identical to TRBD1. The CDR3 is 16 residues long. Per the germline V gene, CDR1 is SGHTA and CDR2 is FQGNSA. The CDR3 coding sequence is TGTGCCAGCAGTTTAGGATTTTTCGGCAGGGGGTATGGCTACACCTTC. Translation gives CASSLGFFGRGYGYTF.

In DNA, the CDR3 is TGTGCCAGCAGCCAAGGACAGGGGGCACGGACCGGGGAGCTGTTTTTT. Translation: CASSQGQGARTGELFF. The chain links TRBV4-2 to TRBJ2-2, with 10 bases fitting TRBD1. J lost 5 bases, V lost 1 base, and 4 bases had no gene match. The CDR3 spans 16 residues. Germline loops: CDR1 LGHNA, CDR2 YNFKEQ.

This clone was recorded once. The chain uses TRBV5-1 and TRBJ2-7, with 8 bases identical to TRBD1. This CDR3 is 15 amino acids long. The germline V gene encodes CDR1 SGHRS and CDR2 YFSETQ. Trimming cost V 4 bases and J 8 bases; bases outside gene matches: 14. CDR3 sequence: CASSPTDRAGLKQYF. As DNA, the CDR3 is TGCGCCAGCAGCCCAACGGACAGGGCCGGCTTGAAGCAGTACTTC.

CDR3 in amino acids: CASSLDNYYSGANVLTF. DNA of the CDR3: TGTGCCAGCAGCTTGGACAACTACTACTCTGGGGCCAACGTCCTGACTTTC. The rearrangement uses TRBV7-9 and TRBJ2-6; TRBD1 might be the D (5 bases). The V gene's germline CDR1 is SEHNR and CDR2 FQNEAQ (reference sequence). This CDR3 region has 17 residues. The ends were cut back, 3 bases at V and 0 bases at J, with 12 bases in the middle.

V gene TRBV11-2 combines with J gene TRBJ2-2; TRBD1 aligns across 10 bases. The germline gives CDR1 SGHAT, CDR2 FQNNGV. The V segment lost 5 bases and the J segment 6 bases; nucleotides outside the gene matches: 9. This CDR3 comprises 16 residues. The CDR3 here is CASSLRTGGFSGELFF. DNA for the CDR3: TGTGCCAGCAGCCTCCGGACAGGGGGGTTTTCCGGGGAGCTGTTTTTT.

This clone is a singleton in its sample. The chain links TRBV24-1 to TRBJ2-3; a weak D match, TRBD2 (5 bases). V was pared by 5 bases and J by 0 bases, with 5 bases between. The CDR3 is 13 residues long. Germline CDR1 KGHDR, CDR2 SFDVKD. The CDR3 region is CATSAGSTDTQYF. The CDR3 nucleotides are TGTGCCACCAGTGCGGGGAGCACAGATACGCAGTATTTT.

The DNA of the CDR3 is TGTGCCAGCAGCCAGCCGACCACCCTCTCAAGCACAGATACGCAGTATTTT. Its protein is CASSQPTTLSSTDTQYF. The chain is built from TRBV3-1 (or the pseudogene TRBV3-2) and TRBJ2-3, with D uncertain. The CDR3 consists of 17 residues. Deletions cut 3 bases from V and 0 bases from J, with 16 bases between. CDR1 and CDR2 (germline): LGHDT, YNNKEL (reference sequence).

The table lists this clone with a count of one. V and J are TRBV2 and TRBJ1-2, with D uncertain. CDR3 length equals 13 residues. Germline assignment: CDR1 SNHLY and CDR2 FYNNEI. V was trimmed by 6 bases and J by 3 bases, leaving 11 bases between them. This CDR3 reads CASRTTRHYGYTF. CDR3 in DNA: TGTGCCAGCAGGACCACACGGCACTATGGCTACACCTTC.